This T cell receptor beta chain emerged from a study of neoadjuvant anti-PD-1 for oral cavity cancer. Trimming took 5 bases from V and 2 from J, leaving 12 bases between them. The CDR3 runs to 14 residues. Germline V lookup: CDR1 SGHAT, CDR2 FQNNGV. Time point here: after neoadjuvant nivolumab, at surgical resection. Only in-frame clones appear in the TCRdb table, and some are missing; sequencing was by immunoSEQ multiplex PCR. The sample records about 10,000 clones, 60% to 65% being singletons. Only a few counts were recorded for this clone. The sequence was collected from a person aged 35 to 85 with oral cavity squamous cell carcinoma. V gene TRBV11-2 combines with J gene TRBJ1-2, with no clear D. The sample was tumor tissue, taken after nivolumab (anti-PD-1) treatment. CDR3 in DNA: TGTGCCAGCAGCCCCGGTCAAGGGAACTATGGCTACACCTTC. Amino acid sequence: CASSPGQGNYGYTF.